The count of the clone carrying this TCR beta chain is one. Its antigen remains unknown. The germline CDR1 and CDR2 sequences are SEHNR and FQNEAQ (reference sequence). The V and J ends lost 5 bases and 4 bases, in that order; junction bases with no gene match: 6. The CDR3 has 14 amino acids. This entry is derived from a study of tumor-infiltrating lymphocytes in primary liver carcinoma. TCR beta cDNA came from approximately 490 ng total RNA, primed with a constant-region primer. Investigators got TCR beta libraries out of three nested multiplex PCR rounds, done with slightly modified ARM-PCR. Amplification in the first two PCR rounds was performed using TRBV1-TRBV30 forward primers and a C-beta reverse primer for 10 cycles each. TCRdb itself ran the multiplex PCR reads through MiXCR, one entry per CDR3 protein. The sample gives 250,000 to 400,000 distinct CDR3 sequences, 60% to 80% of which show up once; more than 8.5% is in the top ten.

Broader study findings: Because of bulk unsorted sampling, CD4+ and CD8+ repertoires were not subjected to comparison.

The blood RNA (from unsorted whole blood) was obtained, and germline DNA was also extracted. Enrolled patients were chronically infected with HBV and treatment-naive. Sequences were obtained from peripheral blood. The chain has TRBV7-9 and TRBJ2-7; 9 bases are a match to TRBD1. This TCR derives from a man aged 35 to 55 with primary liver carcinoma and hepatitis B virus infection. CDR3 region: CASSGGQGLYEQYF. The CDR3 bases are TGTGCCAGCAGCGGGGGACAGGGTTTGTACGAGCAGTACTTC.